This T cell receptor beta chain was sequenced in a study of cytotoxic CD8 clonotypes in ibrutinib-treated CLL. Whole-study context: Responses comprised about 24 partial and 2 complete; at median approximately 70 months, approximately 15 remained remitted and some twelve progressed. General study findings and limits: Treatment saw public clonotypes, which were uncommon, either contract or stay stable. Ibrutinib response saw clonality rise, and progression saw it return toward baseline. Circulating CD8+ T-cell counts were tracked by baseline clonality, which exceeded that of age-matched healthy donors.

Details on this clone: Its target is not known.

Clones were read by immunoSEQ multiplex PCR, and TCRdb kept only the in-frame ones, dropping some. The table lists about 130,000 clones, about four fifths of them singletons. CDR1 MGHDK and CDR2 SYGVNS come from the germline V gene. This CDR3 has 15 residues. Trimming removed 1 base from V and 5 bases from J, with 14 bases in between. The source of this sequence is a human donor with chronic lymphocytic leukemia. The sample in question was PBMCs, obtained after 12 months of ibrutinib treatment. The chain employs TRBV25-1 and TRBJ2-5; D uncertain. Here the CDR3 DNA reads TGTGCCAGCAGTGAATTGTTTGGCCATTTCGAGACCCAGTACTTC. Its translation is CASSELFGHFETQYF.